Listed below are T cell receptor beta chains from one sample, sequenced in a study of pediatric ulcerative colitis. Sequencing was performed with immunoSEQ multiplex PCR; in TCRdb, only in-frame clones are kept and a portion is missing. The sample shows 40,000 to 60,000 clones, about 78% of them seen only once. Sequenced: gut tissue. All receptors derive from a girl aged 10-17 years with moderate ulcerative colitis. Both conserved end residues are part of each CDR3. D genes are given only for firm matches. Part of the rows lack a size; the others show once, few, many or a class for expanded clones.

d_call j_call v_call clone_size cdr3_nt cdr3_aa
- TRBJ1-6 TRBV2 - TGTGCCAGCAGTGAAGCGCCGGTTGGCCCCCTCCACTTT CASSEAPVGPLHF
- TRBJ1-1 TRBV4-3 - TGCGCCAGCAGCCCTTTAGGGGGTTCCGCTGAAGCTTTCTTT CASSPLGGSAEAFF
TRBD1 TRBJ1-4 TRBV7-9 - TGTGCCAGCAGCCCACTGACAGGGTATGACGAAAAACTGTTTTTT CASSPLTGYDEKLFF
- TRBJ2-1 TRBV5-1 - TGCGCCAGCAGTGACCCGGGGGACTCCTACAATGAGCAGTTCTTC CASSDPGDSYNEQFF
TRBD2 TRBJ2-7 TRBV27 once TGTGCCAGCAGGACCGAGCGGGAGGGCCCGAAGCAGTACTTC CASRTEREGPKQYF
TRBD2 TRBJ2-1 TRBV30 - TGTGCCTGGAGTATTAGGCGGGGGTACAATGAGCAGTTCTTC CAWSIRRGYNEQFF
- TRBJ1-6 TRBV30 - TGTGCCTGGAACTCGGGGGGCCAGGGATCACCCCTCCACTTT CAWNSGGQGSPLHF
- TRBJ1-2 TRBV5-4 - TGTGCCAGCAGCCCGATGGACAGAGGAGAATATGGCTACACCTTC CASSPMDRGEYGYTF
- TRBJ2-7 TRBV5-4 - TGTGCCAGCAGCTTGGGAAGCGTTAGGAGCACCTACGAGCAGTACTTC CASSLGSVRSTYEQYF
TRBD1 TRBJ2-7 TRBV10-3 - TGTGCCATCAGCGGACAGGGGGCGAACTACGAGCAGTACTTC CAISGQGANYEQYF
- TRBJ2-7 TRBV7-2 - TGTGCCAGCATTTTCCAAACACAGGATTACAGCTCCTACGAGCAGTACTTC CASIFQTQDYSSYEQYF
- TRBJ2-2 TRBV30 - TGTGCCTGGAGTGTACGGCTAATGCCCGGGGAGCTGTTTTTT CAWSVRLMPGELFF
- TRBJ2-7 TRBV23-1 - TGCGCCAGCAGTCAAAAGGTTAGGTCAGGGGAGCCCTACGAGCAGTACTTC CASSQKVRSGEPYEQYF
- TRBJ1-2 TRBV20-1 - TGCAGTGCAACAGGAGGCTATGGCTACACCTTC CSATGGYGYTF
- TRBJ2-1 TRBV11-2 - TGTGCCAGCAGCTTCCGGACAGACCTTTACTACAATGAGCAGTTCTTC CASSFRTDLYYNEQFF
- TRBJ2-7 TRBV7-2 - TGTGCCAGCAGCTACAGGGCTCTCAAAGGTTTCGAGCAGTACTTC CASSYRALKGFEQYF
- TRBJ1-4 TRBV19 once TGTGCCAGTAGTCTTATCATGCAAGGGAATGAAAAACTGTTTTTT CASSLIMQGNEKLFF
- TRBJ2-3 TRBV4-2 - TGTGCCAGCAGCCTTAATACCGCGGGGGCCCCCGCGGATACGCAGTATTTT CASSLNTAGAPADTQYF
- TRBJ2-5 TRBV18 - TGTGCCAGCTCACCGGGGACGGGATCACCTACCCAAGAGACCCAGTACTTC CASSPGTGSPTQETQYF
TRBD1 TRBJ2-2 TRBV29-1 - TGCAGCGTCGCCGGGACAGGGGGTATCGGGGAGCTGTTTTTT CSVAGTGGIGELFF
- TRBJ2-1 TRBV5-1 - TGCGCCAGCAGCGAAAATAGTCATGAGCAGTTCTTC CASSENSHEQFF
- TRBJ1-3 TRBV4-1 - TGCGCCAGCAGCCAAGGTGTTGGAAACACCATATATTTT CASSQGVGNTIYF
- TRBJ2-1 TRBV7-9 - TGTGCCAGCAGCTTCGGCAGGGGAACCTACAATGAGCAGTTCTTC CASSFGRGTYNEQFF
- TRBJ2-7 TRBV5-6 - TGTGCCAGCAGCTTAAGACGGACCTACGAGCAGTACTTC CASSLRRTYEQYF
- TRBJ1-4 TRBV2 - TGTGCCAGCAGTGAGAGGGGTGCAACTAATGAAAAACTGTTTTTT CASSERGATNEKLFF
- TRBJ2-7 TRBV5-4 - TGTGCCAGCAGCCAACACTACGAGCAGTACTTC CASSQHYEQYF